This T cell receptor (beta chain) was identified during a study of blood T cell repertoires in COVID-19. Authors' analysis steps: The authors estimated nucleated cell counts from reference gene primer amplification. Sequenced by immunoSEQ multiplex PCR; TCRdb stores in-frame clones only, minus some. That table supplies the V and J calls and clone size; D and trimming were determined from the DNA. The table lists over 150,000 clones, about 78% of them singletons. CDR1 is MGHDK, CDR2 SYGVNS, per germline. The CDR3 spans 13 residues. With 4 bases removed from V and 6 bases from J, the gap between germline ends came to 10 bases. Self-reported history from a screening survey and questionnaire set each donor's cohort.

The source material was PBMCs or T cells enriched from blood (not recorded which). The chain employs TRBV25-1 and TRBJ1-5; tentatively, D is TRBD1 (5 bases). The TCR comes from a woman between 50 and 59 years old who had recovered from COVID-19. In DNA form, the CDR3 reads TGTGCCAGCAGTGGCGGGACTCTTCAGCCCCAGCATTTT. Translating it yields CASSGGTLQPQHF.